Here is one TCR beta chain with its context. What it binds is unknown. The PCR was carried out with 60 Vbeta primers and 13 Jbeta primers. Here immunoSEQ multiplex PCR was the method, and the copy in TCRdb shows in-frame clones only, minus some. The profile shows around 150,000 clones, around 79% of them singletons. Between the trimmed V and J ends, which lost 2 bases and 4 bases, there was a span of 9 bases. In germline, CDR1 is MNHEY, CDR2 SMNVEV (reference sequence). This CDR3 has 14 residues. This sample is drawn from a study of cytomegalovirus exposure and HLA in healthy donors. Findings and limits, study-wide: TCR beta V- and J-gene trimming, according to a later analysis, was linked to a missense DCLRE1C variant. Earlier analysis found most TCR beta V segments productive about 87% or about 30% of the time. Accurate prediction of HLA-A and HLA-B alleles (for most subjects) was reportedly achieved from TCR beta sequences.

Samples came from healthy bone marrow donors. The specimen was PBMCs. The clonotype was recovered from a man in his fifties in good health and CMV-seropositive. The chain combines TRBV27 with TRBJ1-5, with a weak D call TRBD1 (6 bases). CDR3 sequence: CASSLTRGNQPQHF. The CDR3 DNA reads TGTGCCAGCAGTTTAACCAGGGGTAATCAGCCCCAGCATTTT.